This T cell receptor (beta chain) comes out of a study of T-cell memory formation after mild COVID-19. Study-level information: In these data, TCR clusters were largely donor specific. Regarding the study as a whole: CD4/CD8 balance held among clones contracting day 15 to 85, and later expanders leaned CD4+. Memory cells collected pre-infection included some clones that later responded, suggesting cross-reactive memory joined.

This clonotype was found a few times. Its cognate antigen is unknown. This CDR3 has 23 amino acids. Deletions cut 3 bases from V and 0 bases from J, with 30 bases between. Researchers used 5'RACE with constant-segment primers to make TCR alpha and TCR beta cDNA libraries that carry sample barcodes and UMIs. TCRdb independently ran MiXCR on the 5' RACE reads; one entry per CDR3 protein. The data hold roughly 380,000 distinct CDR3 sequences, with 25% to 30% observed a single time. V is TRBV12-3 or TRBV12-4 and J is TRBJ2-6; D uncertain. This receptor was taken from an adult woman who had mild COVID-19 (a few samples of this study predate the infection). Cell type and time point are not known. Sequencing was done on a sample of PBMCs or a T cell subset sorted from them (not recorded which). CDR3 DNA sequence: TGTGCCAGCAGTTTTAGGCCCCTGACCTTGGCCTCACGTCAGAACTCTGGGGCCAACGTCCTGACTTTC. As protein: CASSFRPLTLASRQNSGANVLTF.